These 12 T cell receptor beta chains came from one sample sequenced in a study of blood T cell repertoires in COVID-19. TCRdb's copy holds only in-frame clones and misses some; the assay was immunoSEQ multiplex PCR. Here the sample spans some 170,000 clones, over 60% being singletons. The sequenced material came from peripheral blood. These receptors were collected from a man in his sixties with acute or convalescent COVID-19.

The chain employs TRBV18 and TRBJ2-1, with 13 bases lining up with TRBD2. The germline V gene has CDR1 KGHSH and CDR2 LQKENI. Trimming cost V 0 bases and J 8 bases; bases outside gene matches: 4. The CDR3 totals 16 residues. The DNA of the CDR3 is TGTGCCAGCTCACCACCTACTAGCGGGGGGGCGGATGAGCAGTTCTTC. This gives the protein CASSPPTSGGADEQFF.

This clone was seen a few times. The V gene is TRBV5-8, the J gene TRBJ1-5, with 10 bases lining up with TRBD1. Germline V gene sequence: CDR1 SGHTS, CDR2 YDEGEE. The CDR3 totals 14 residues. J was trimmed by 4 bases and V by 5 bases; bases with no gene match: 3. The DNA of the CDR3 is TGTGCCAGCAGTGGGGGACAGGGGAATCAGCCCCAGCATTTT. This translates into CASSGGQGNQPQHF.

The rearrangement links TRBV18 to TRBJ1-4; D unclear. V shed 0 bases and J shed 7 bases, with 15 bases lying between them. The germline gives CDR1 KGHSH, CDR2 LQKENI. The CDR3 covers 16 residues. The CDR3 sequence: CASSPPVSRGGEKLFF. CDR3 DNA sequence: TGTGCCAGCTCACCACCGGTTTCTCGGGGTGGTGAAAAACTGTTTTTT. Full variable domain (missing parts from reference TRBV18 and TRBJ1-4): NAGVMQNPRHLVRRRGQEARLRCSPMKGHSHVYWYRQLPEEGLKFMVYLQKENIIDESGMPKERFSAEFPKEGPSILRIQQVVRGDSAAYFCASSPPVSRGGEKLFFGSGTQLSVL.

A single count supports this clone. The rearrangement joins TRBV5-1 to TRBJ2-1; TRBD2 matches at 10 bases. Germline CDR1 and CDR2: SGHRS and YFSETQ. Trimming at V came to 4 bases and at J to 8 bases, leaving 6 bases not matched to a gene. The length of the CDR3 is 14 residues. CDR3 sequence: CASSVSGGPDEQFF. CDR3 DNA: TGCGCCAGCAGCGTTAGCGGGGGGCCGGATGAGCAGTTCTTC.

The rearrangement joins TRBV11-2 to TRBJ1-4, with 8 bases identical to TRBD1. The CDR3 runs to 14 residues. V was clipped by 5 bases and J by 7 bases; unmatched bases: 6. Germline V lookup: CDR1 SGHAT, CDR2 FQNNGV. CDR3 coding DNA: TGTGCCAGCAGCCTGGACAGGGCCACTGAAAAACTGTTTTTT. Amino acid sequence: CASSLDRATEKLFF. Complete variable domain (other parts from reference TRBV11-2 and TRBJ1-4): EAGVAQSPRYKIIEKRQSVAFWCNPISGHATLYWYQQILGQGPKLLIQFQNNGVVDDSQLPKDRFSAERLKGVDSTLKIQPAKLEDSAVYLCASSLDRATEKLFFGSGTQLSVL.

The gene calls are TRBV6-5 and TRBJ1-5, with D possibly matching TRBD1 (6 bases). V was pared by 5 bases and J by 3 bases, with 11 bases between. Germline assignment: CDR1 MNHEY and CDR2 SVGAGI. The CDR3 loop spans 14 amino acids. CDR3 nucleotide sequence: TGTGCCAGCAGTAACCGACAGGACAATCAGCCCCAGCATTTT. Protein: CASSNRQDNQPQHF.

This clone was detected many times. The chain uses TRBV5-1 and TRBJ1-5; 8 bases are shared with TRBD1. With V trimmed by 4 bases and J by 7 bases, 10 bases remained unmatched. From germline, CDR1 is SGHRS and CDR2 YFSETQ. This CDR3 comprises 15 residues. CDR3 residues: CASSPSGQGGQPQHF. CDR3 coding DNA: TGCGCCAGCAGCCCCTCCGGACAGGGAGGGCAGCCCCAGCATTTT.

A few counts support this clone. The chain recombines TRBV6-5 with TRBJ1-1; TRBD1 might be the D (5 bases). V lost 4 bases and J 6 bases, leaving 12 bases between the germline ends. CDR1 is MNHEY and CDR2 is SVGAGI in the germline V gene. This CDR3 has 13 amino acids. CDR3 in amino acids: CASSSGFWAEAFF. The DNA for the CDR3 is TGTGCCAGCAGTTCAGGGTTTTGGGCTGAAGCTTTCTTT.

The V and J genes are TRBV4-2 and TRBJ2-1, with 9 nucleotides matching TRBD2. The germline CDR1 and CDR2 sequences are LGHNA and YNFKEQ. V was clipped by 0 bases and J by 8 bases; unmatched bases: 11. The CDR3 is made up of 17 amino acids. The DNA for the CDR3 is TGTGCCAGCAGCCAAGATGGGACTAGCACCGGAGGAGATGAGCAGTTCTTC. The encoded protein is CASSQDGTSTGGDEQFF.

This sequence joins TRBV9 and TRBJ2-1; D is uncertain. Germline V gives CDR1 SGDLS, CDR2 YYNGEE. With 1 base removed from V and 4 bases from J, the gap between germline ends came to 6 bases. This CDR3 spans 13 amino acids. This CDR3 reads CASSVFQYNEQFF. The CDR3 coding sequence is TGTGCCAGCAGCGTATTTCAGTACAATGAGCAGTTCTTC.

CDR3 coding DNA: TGTGCCAGCAGTTACAGGGACAGGAATTCACCCCTCCACTTT. Its protein is CASSYRDRNSPLHF. The V and J genes are TRBV6-6 and TRBJ1-6, with TRBD1 matching over 8 bases. Germline loops: CDR1 MNHNY, CDR2 SVGAGI (reference sequence). The trim removed 2 bases at V and 7 bases at J, leaving 1 base unmatched. This CDR3 is built from 14 residues.

V and J are TRBV7-3 and TRBJ2-3; 11 positions match TRBD2. Trimming at V came to 2 bases and at J to 4 bases, leaving 8 bases not matched to a gene. CDR3 length equals 17 residues. Germline V gene lookup returns CDR1 SGHTA and CDR2 FQGTGA. For the CDR3, the DNA is TGTGCCAGCAGCTTATCTTTAGCGGGGGGGCTGTCAGATACGCAGTATTTT. This encodes CASSLSLAGGLSDTQYF.